The 18 T cell receptor beta chains below come from one sample, sequenced in a study of T cells in tuberculosis. TCRdb's table, derived via immunoSEQ multiplex PCR, lists solely in-frame clones and lacks some. The sample shows 25,000 to 35,000 clones, about 92% of them seen only once. Time point given: new active TB diagnosis, blood taken before or within 7 days of starting treatment. The starting material was PBMCs, obtained at tuberculosis diagnosis. These receptors all come from an adult with tuberculosis. Some clones in this sample may be carry-over from other donors' samples.

The chain uses TRBV2 and TRBJ1-2; 10 bases are a match to TRBD1. The CDR3 extends over 14 amino acids. CDR1 and CDR2 (germline): SNHLY, FYNNEI. The junction had 7 bases not matched to a gene; V was cut back by 7 bases and J by 5 bases. In DNA, the CDR3 is TGTGCCAGCACTGGGACAGGGGTTCGGTATGGCTACACCTTC. This sequence encodes CASTGTGVRYGYTF.

The chain is built from TRBV29-1 and TRBJ2-4; D unclear. Per the germline V gene, CDR1 is SQVTM and CDR2 is ANQGSEA. This CDR3 spans 13 amino acids. Deletions cut 3 bases from V and 2 bases from J, with 8 bases between. Written as DNA, the CDR3 is TGCAGCGTTGACAGCGCCACCAAAAACATTCAGTACTTC. Residues: CSVDSATKNIQYF.

DNA for the CDR3: TGTGCCAGCGCCGGGACAGGGGATTTCTGGGGCTACAATGAGCAGTTCTTC. It translates to CASAGTGDFWGYNEQFF. V and J are TRBV11-1 and TRBJ2-1; 10 bases align to TRBD1. Germline values: CDR1 SGHAT, CDR2 FQDESV (reference sequence). V shed 8 bases, J shed 3 bases, and the junction held 13 bases outside the gene matches. The CDR3 is made up of 17 amino acids.

The J gene is TRBJ1-3, the V gene TRBV4-1; 7 bases map to TRBD1. This CDR3 has 18 residues. Trimming at V came to 3 bases and at J to 4 bases, leaving 15 bases not matched to a gene. CDR1 is MGHRA, CDR2 YSYEKL, per germline. The CDR3 nucleotides are TGCGCCAGCAGCCACCAAGGGCACAAGACAGGGTCCGGAAACACCATATATTTT. Protein product: CASSHQGHKTGSGNTIYF.

This clone has more than one count but fewer than ten. The V and J genes are TRBV2 and TRBJ1-5, with TRBD1 identical over 11 bases. Germline assignment: CDR1 SNHLY and CDR2 FYNNEI. The V segment lost 6 bases and the J segment 7 bases; nucleotides outside the gene matches: 5. This CDR3 spans 14 amino acids. The chain's CDR3 is CASRGQGEHQPQHF. The CDR3 region has the DNA TGTGCCAGCAGGGGACAGGGGGAGCACCAGCCCCAGCATTTT. Full variable domain (remainder filled in from reference TRBV2 and TRBJ1-5): EPEVTQTPSHQVTQMGQEVILRCVPISNHLYFYWYRQILGQKVEFLVSFYNNEISEKSEIFDDQFSVERPDGSNFTLKIRSTKLEDSAMYFCASRGQGEHQPQHFGDGTRLSIL.

This clone has a single count. The chain combines TRBV2 with TRBJ2-3; D is unresolved. CDR1 is SNHLY and CDR2 is FYNNEI in the germline V gene. The CDR3 totals 14 residues. Deletions cut 2 bases from V and 5 bases from J, with 11 bases between. The CDR3 coding sequence is TGTGCCAGCAGTGAAATGAGGTTCGGAGATACGCAGTATTTT. Amino acid sequence: CASSEMRFGDTQYF.

This rearrangement joins TRBV7-8 to TRBJ1-1; 9 positions match TRBD1. From germline, CDR1 is SGHVS and CDR2 FQNEAQ. The CDR3 is 16 amino acids. Germline trimming cut 2 bases from V and 4 bases from J; bases unmatched to any gene: 8. The CDR3 DNA follows: TGTGCCAGCAGCTTAACAGGGGGCCTGGGGGGCACTGAAGCTTTCTTT. This gives the protein CASSLTGGLGGTEAFF.

V gene TRBV5-4 combines with J gene TRBJ2-7, with a possible D match to TRBD1 (5 bases). The CDR3 length is 15 residues. V gave up 4 bases and J gave up 3 bases, with 17 bases separating them. The germline V gene encodes CDR1 SGHNT and CDR2 YYREEE (reference sequence). CDR3 sequence: CASSPPDLGLYEQYF. In DNA, the CDR3 is TGTGCCAGCAGCCCACCGGACCTGGGGCTCTACGAGCAGTACTTC.

This chain uses TRBV11-2 with TRBJ2-7, with TRBD2 identical over 8 bases. Germline CDR1 reads SGHAT; CDR2 reads FQNNGV. CDR3 length equals 15 residues. With 1 base clipped from V and 2 bases from J, the junction kept 4 bases outside the gene matches. The CDR3 DNA reads as TGTGCCAGCAGCTTAGGGGCGGGGGGTGCCTACGAGCAGTACTTC. It encodes CASSLGAGGAYEQYF.

The rearrangement uses TRBV12-5 and TRBJ2-2, with D tentatively TRBD1 (5 bases). The V and J ends lost 5 bases and 5 bases respectively, with 21 bases between them. The CDR3 runs to 17 residues. Germline CDR1 LGHNT, CDR2 FRNRAP. Here the CDR3 DNA reads TGTGCTAGTGGTACGGACATTTTTTCGGGTCGGACCGGGGAGCTGTTTTTT. It specifies CASGTDIFSGRTGELFF.

The rearrangement links TRBV10-2 to TRBJ2-2; 8 bases fit TRBD2. CDR1 and CDR2 (germline): WSHSY, SAAADI. The CDR3 length is 16 residues. Unmatched junction bases numbered 9, after V lost 3 bases and J lost 6 bases. The CDR3 loop reads CASSERPGGRAGELFF. The CDR3, as DNA: TGCGCCAGCAGTGAACGACCGGGGGGGAGGGCCGGGGAGCTGTTTTTT.

This clone appeared once. The J gene is TRBJ2-1, the V gene TRBV9; the match to TRBD1 covers 8 bases. Germline V gives CDR1 SGDLS, CDR2 YYNGEE. This CDR3 contains 15 residues. The J segment lost 4 bases and the V segment lost 0 bases, leaving 3 bases of the junction unmatched. Here the CDR3 DNA reads TGTGCCAGCAGCGTAGCCGGGACAGGTTACAATGAGCAGTTCTTC. The encoded protein is CASSVAGTGYNEQFF. Together with reference TRBV9 and TRBJ2-1, the CDR3 gives the full variable domain: DSGVTQTPKHLITATGQRVTLRCSPRSGDLSVYWYQQSLDQGLQFLIQYYNGEERAKGNILERFSAQQFPDLHSELNLSSLELGDSALYFCASSVAGTGYNEQFFGPGTRLTVL.

Points on this clone: Other DNA sequences within the sample encode an identical CDR3. The CDR3 loop is CASSLDGRGTNSPLHF. The DNA of the CDR3 is TGCGCCAGCAGCTTGGATGGACGGGGAACTAATTCACCCCTCCACTTT. This chain connects TRBV5-1 to TRBJ1-6; D remains unclear. Trimming took off 0 bases at V and 6 bases at J, with 13 bases between the two ends. The CDR3 sequence is 16 residues long. From germline, CDR1 is SGHRS and CDR2 YFSETQ. Variable domain in full (rest from reference TRBV5-1 and TRBJ1-6): KAGVTQTPRYLIKTRGQQVTLSCSPISGHRSVSWYQQTPGQGLQFLFEYFSETQRNKGNFPGRFSGRQFSNSRSEMNVSTLELGDSALYLCASSLDGRGTNSPLHFGNGTRLTVT.

Of note for this clone: This CDR3 is also generated by other DNA sequences in the sample. This rearrangement joins TRBV7-2 to TRBJ2-7; a weak D match, TRBD2 (6 bases). V lost 0 bases, J lost 1 base, and 7 bases lay in between. CDR3 length: 14 amino acids. The germline V gene has CDR1 SGHTA and CDR2 FQGNSA. DNA for the CDR3: TGTGCCAGCAGCTTAGCGAGCGGGTCCTACGAGCAGTACTTC. Encoded protein: CASSLASGSYEQYF.

The chain uses TRBV7-8 and TRBJ2-7, with 10 bases matching TRBD1. The CDR3 totals 15 residues. With 5 bases clipped from V and 3 bases from J, the junction kept 7 bases outside the gene matches. Germline V gene data show CDR1 as SGHVS and CDR2 as FQNEAQ. The CDR3 DNA sequence: TGTGCCAGCAGCCAGGGACAGGGGTTGCGCTACGAGCAGTACTTC. Amino acids: CASSQGQGLRYEQYF.

The V call is TRBV29-1, the J call TRBJ2-3; 7 bases match TRBD2. CDR3 length: 12 residues. V was clipped by 6 bases and J by 2 bases; unmatched bases: 2. Germline values: CDR1 SQVTM, CDR2 ANQGSEA. CDR3 amino acids: CSVREDTDTQYF. DNA of the CDR3: TGCAGCGTCCGGGAGGACACAGATACGCAGTATTTT.

The CDR3 sequence: CASGSYNNEQFF. DNA of the CDR3: TGTGCCAGCGGTAGCTATAACAATGAGCAGTTCTTC. The rearrangement links TRBV6-1 to TRBJ2-1; D call uncertain. V lost 8 bases, J lost 5 bases, and 10 bases lay in between. The V gene's germline CDR1 is MNHNS and CDR2 SASEGT. The CDR3 totals 12 residues.

The rearrangement joins TRBV25-1 to TRBJ2-7; 9 bases fit TRBD1. This CDR3 spans 15 amino acids. The V gene's germline CDR1 is MGHDK and CDR2 SYGVNS. V lost 4 bases, J lost 2 bases, and 6 bases stayed unmatched. This CDR3 is CASSAPGTGTYEQYF. As DNA, the CDR3 is TGTGCCAGCAGTGCCCCCGGGACAGGGACCTACGAGCAGTACTTC.